What follows are 26 T cell receptor beta chains derived from one specimen sequenced in a study of monozygotic twins with inflammatory bowel disease. From its re-call of the 5' RACE reads, TCRdb lists each CDR3 protein once, without DNA. The data include approximately 40,000 distinct CDR3 sequences; the top ten clones carry about 5%. The sequenced material came from blood. The source is a human donor with ulcerative colitis or Crohn's disease, or a healthy co-twin of an affected twin (not recorded which).

The chain couples TRBV12-3 or TRBV12-4 to TRBJ1-1. This CDR3 is 14 amino acids long. The CDR3: CASSFQPGDTEAFF.

This chain uses TRBV4-1 with TRBJ2-1; TCRdb returns TRBD1, unconfirmable since there is no DNA. This CDR3 is 19 amino acids long. Germline V gene sequence: CDR1 MGHRA, CDR2 YSYEKL. The chain's CDR3 is CASSQGYSGGGRGRGEQFF.

The rearrangement uses TRBV10-3 and TRBJ2-1; TCRdb names TRBD2, which stays unverified in the absence of DNA. This CDR3 has 17 residues. CDR1 ENHRY and CDR2 SYGVKD come from the germline V gene. CDR3 loop: CAISESQTSGTTDEQFF.

Its frequency marks this clonotype as medium-sized (0.01 to 0.1%). V gene TRBV7-6 combines with J gene TRBJ2-3; the D gene TCRdb calls, TRBD1, cannot be checked with no DNA. Germline loops: CDR1 SGHVS, CDR2 FNYEAQ. CDR3 length: 14 amino acids. The CDR3 protein is CASSLSGYTDTQYF.

The V and J genes are TRBV11-1 and TRBJ1-1; the TRBD1 assignment by TCRdb is unverifiable without DNA. Germline V gene sequence: CDR1 SGHAT, CDR2 FQDESV (reference sequence). The CDR3 extends over 18 amino acids. CDR3 residues: CASSLGGKAGTMNTEAFF.

V is TRBV7-6 and J is TRBJ1-1. CDR1 and CDR2 (germline): SGHVS, FNYEAQ. The CDR3 loop spans 16 amino acids. The CDR3 here is CASSLAGIRMNTEAFF.

The chain couples TRBV4-1 to TRBJ2-7. The germline CDR1 and CDR2 sequences are MGHRA and YSYEKL. The CDR3 is 14 residues long. CDR3 residues: CASSQVGRAYEQYF.

This chain joins TRBV7-2 and TRBJ2-5; TCRdb designates TRBD1, a call that cannot be tested without DNA. The length of the CDR3 is 14 residues. CDR1 and CDR2 from the germline V gene are SGHTA and FQGNSA. CDR3 residues: CASSTTGTKETQYF.

V gene TRBV4-1 combines with J gene TRBJ2-3; the D call from TCRdb, TRBD1, cannot be confirmed without DNA. Germline V CDR1 and CDR2: MGHRA, YSYEKL. This CDR3 is 20 amino acids long. The CDR3: CASSQDLRGAISGRSDTQYF.

This chain links TRBV20-1 with TRBJ2-1; TCRdb indicates TRBD2, and absent DNA this call remains unverified. This CDR3 has 15 residues. In germline, CDR1 is DFQATT, CDR2 SNEGSKA (reference sequence). The CDR3 sequence is CSARTRAPPDNEQFF.

V gene TRBV30 combines with J gene TRBJ1-2; as DNA is missing, the TRBD1 call by TCRdb cannot be tested. This CDR3 spans 13 amino acids. Germline V CDR1 and CDR2: GTSNPN, SVGIG (reference sequence). The CDR3: CACAHGTGYGYTF.

V is TRBV7-2 and J is TRBJ1-5. Germline values: CDR1 SGHTA, CDR2 FQGNSA. The CDR3 sequence is 14 residues long. CDR3 in amino acids: CASSFARNNQPQHF.

V usage is TRBV19 and J usage is TRBJ2-2. This CDR3 has 13 amino acids. The germline CDR1 and CDR2 sequences are LNHDA and SQIVND (reference sequence). CDR3 loop: CASSTYSTGELFF.

The genes are TRBV11-2 and TRBJ2-1; the TCRdb call, TRBD2, lacks DNA for checking. Per the germline V gene, CDR1 is SGHAT and CDR2 is FQNNGV. The CDR3 is made up of 16 amino acids. The CDR3 reads CASSPPLAGVENEQFF.

J is TRBJ1-4 and V is TRBV20-1; with no DNA, the TCRdb D assignment of TRBD1 cannot be verified. This CDR3 is built from 17 residues. Germline CDR1 and CDR2: DFQATT and SNEGSKA (reference sequence). The CDR3 loop reads CSARDWGIDRIGEKLFF.

This rearrangement joins TRBV5-4 to TRBJ2-2; TCRdb's D call, TRBD2, is unchecked because there is no DNA. Germline V gene sequence: CDR1 SGHNT, CDR2 YYREEE (reference sequence). CDR3 length: 15 residues. The CDR3 region is CASSPGGGEGGELFF.

The rearrangement uses TRBV5-4 and TRBJ2-3; TCRdb's D call, TRBD1, is unchecked because there is no DNA. The CDR3 length is 14 residues. The germline gives CDR1 SGHNT, CDR2 YYREEE (reference sequence). The CDR3 sequence: CASSSPERTDTQYF.

This chain connects TRBV28 to TRBJ1-1. Germline values: CDR1 MDHEN, CDR2 SYDVKM. CDR3 length equals 14 residues. The CDR3 protein is CASSSLNLNTEAFF.

The chain carries TRBV7-2 and TRBJ2-3; TCRdb names TRBD1, which stays unverified in the absence of DNA. The length of the CDR3 is 17 residues. In germline, CDR1 is SGHTA, CDR2 FQGNSA. CDR3 region: CASSSTGYITSTDTQYF. The complete variable domain, with remaining parts taken from reference TRBV7-2 and TRBJ2-3, reads GAGVSQSPSNKVTEKGKDVELRCDPISGHTALYWYRQSLGQGLEFLIYFQGNSAPDKSGLPSDRFSAERTGGSVSTLTIQRTQQEDSAVYLCASSSTGYITSTDTQYFGPGTRLTVL.

The chain has TRBV18 and TRBJ2-5; TCRdb picks TRBD2, but there is no DNA to check that call. Germline assignment: CDR1 KGHSH and CDR2 LQKENI. The CDR3 loop spans 14 amino acids. The CDR3 loop reads CASSQGGAQETQYF.

This CDR3 reads CASSLGGDQETQYF. The genes are TRBV27 and TRBJ2-5; TCRdb gives TRBD1 as the D gene, but with no DNA this cannot be confirmed. The CDR3 loop spans 14 amino acids. The germline V gene encodes CDR1 MNHEY and CDR2 SMNVEV (reference sequence).

The chain recombines TRBV20-1 with TRBJ2-5; TCRdb calls TRBD1, which cannot be checked without DNA. The CDR3 runs 14 residues. Per the germline V gene, CDR1 is DFQATT and CDR2 is SNEGSKA (reference sequence). The CDR3 loop reads CSARGTGFDRAQYF.

V usage is TRBV25-1 and J usage is TRBJ2-2; TCRdb outputs TRBD1, but without DNA this stays unchecked. Germline loops: CDR1 MGHDK, CDR2 SYGVNS. This CDR3 has 18 amino acids. The CDR3 loop is CASSGGTRRTVATGELFF.

This sequence joins TRBV28 and TRBJ2-7; checking the TCRdb D call of TRBD2 is not possible without DNA. The germline CDR1 and CDR2 sequences are MDHEN and SYDVKM. CDR3 length: 13 amino acids. The chain's CDR3 is CASSPRRGPEQYF.

J is TRBJ2-3 and V is TRBV20-1. The CDR3 totals 13 residues. Germline V lookup: CDR1 DFQATT, CDR2 SNEGSKA (reference sequence). This chain's CDR3 is CSAASMVADTQYF.

The chain links TRBV5-1 to TRBJ2-1. CDR1 is SGHRS, CDR2 YFSETQ, per germline. The CDR3 covers 11 residues. The CDR3 is CASSLGNEQFF.